This section outlines one T cell receptor (beta chain) sequence together with its context. Trimming at V came to 1 base and at J to 5 bases, leaving 10 bases not matched to a gene. The germline CDR1 and CDR2 sequences are SGHAT and FQNNGV. This CDR3 comprises 16 residues. This PCR relied on a set of 60 Vbeta primers and 13 Jbeta primers. Data came from immunoSEQ multiplex PCR; TCRdb stores just in-frame clones and leaves some out. Seen here are about 82,000 clones, more than 80% observed once, and the top ten hold around 2.3%. This sample was taken from a study of cytomegalovirus exposure and HLA in healthy donors.

The chain recombines TRBV11-2 with TRBJ2-5, with TRBD1 matching 7 bases. The source is a man aged 18 to 30 in good health and CMV-seronegative. The sample was PBMCs. The CDR3 loop is CASSLGDSRRRETQYF. In DNA form, the CDR3 reads TGTGCCAGCAGCTTAGGGGACAGTCGGCGTCGGGAGACCCAGTACTTC.